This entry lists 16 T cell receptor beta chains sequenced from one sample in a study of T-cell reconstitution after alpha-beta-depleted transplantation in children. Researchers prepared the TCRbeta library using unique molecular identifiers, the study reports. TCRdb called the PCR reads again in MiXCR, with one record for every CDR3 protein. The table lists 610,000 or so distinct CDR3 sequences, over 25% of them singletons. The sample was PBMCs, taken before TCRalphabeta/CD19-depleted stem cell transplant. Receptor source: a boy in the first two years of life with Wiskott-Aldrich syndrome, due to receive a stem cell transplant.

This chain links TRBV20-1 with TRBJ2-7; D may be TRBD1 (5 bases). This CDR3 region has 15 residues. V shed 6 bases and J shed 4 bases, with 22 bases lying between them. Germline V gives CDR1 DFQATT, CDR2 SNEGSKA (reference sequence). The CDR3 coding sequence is TGCAGTGCCCATATGGGAACAGGCCTGATTTACGAGCAGTACTTC. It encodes CSAHMGTGLIYEQYF.

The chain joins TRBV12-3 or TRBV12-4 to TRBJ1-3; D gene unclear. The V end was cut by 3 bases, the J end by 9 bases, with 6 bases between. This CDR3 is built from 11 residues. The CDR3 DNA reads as TGTGCCAGCAGTTTCGGTGGCACCATATATTTT. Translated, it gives CASSFGGTIYF.

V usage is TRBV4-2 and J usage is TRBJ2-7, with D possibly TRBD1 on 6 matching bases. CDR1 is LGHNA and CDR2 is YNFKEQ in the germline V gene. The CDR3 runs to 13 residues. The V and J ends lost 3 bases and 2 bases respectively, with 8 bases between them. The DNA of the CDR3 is TGTGCCAGCAGCCACCGGGACACCTACGAGCAGTACTTC. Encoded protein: CASSHRDTYEQYF.

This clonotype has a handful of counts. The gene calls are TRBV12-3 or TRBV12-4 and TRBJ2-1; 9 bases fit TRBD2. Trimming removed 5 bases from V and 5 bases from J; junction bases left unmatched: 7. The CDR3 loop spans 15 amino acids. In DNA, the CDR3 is TGTGCCAGCAGTCTTGTGGGACTAGCCAACAATGAGCAGTTCTTC. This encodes CASSLVGLANNEQFF.

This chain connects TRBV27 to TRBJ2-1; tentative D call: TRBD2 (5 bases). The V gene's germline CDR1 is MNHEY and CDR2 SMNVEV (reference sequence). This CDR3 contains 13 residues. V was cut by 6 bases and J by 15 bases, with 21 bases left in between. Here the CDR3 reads CASSAMRRVEWFF. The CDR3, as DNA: TGTGCCAGCAGCGCTATGCGGCGGGTTGAGTGGTTCTTC.

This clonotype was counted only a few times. CDR3 sequence: CASSGPTSAETQYF. In nucleotides, the CDR3 is TGTGCCAGCAGCGGACCGACTAGCGCAGAGACCCAGTACTTC. The V and J genes are TRBV7-8 and TRBJ2-5, with 8 bases fitting TRBD2. With V trimmed by 5 bases and J by 4 bases, 6 bases remained unmatched. The germline V gene encodes CDR1 SGHVS and CDR2 FQNEAQ. This CDR3 has 14 residues.

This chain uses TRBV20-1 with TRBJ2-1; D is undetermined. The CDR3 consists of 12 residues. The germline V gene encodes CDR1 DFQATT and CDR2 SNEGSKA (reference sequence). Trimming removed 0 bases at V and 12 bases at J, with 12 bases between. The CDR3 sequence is CSARDRVYGQFF. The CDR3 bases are TGCAGTGCTAGAGATCGCGTATATGGGCAGTTCTTC.

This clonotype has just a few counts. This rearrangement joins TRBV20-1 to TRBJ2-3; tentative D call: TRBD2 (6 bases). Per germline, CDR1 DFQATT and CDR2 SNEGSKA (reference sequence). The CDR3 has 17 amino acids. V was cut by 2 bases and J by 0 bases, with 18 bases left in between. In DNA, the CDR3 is TGCAGTGCTAGATCTTTAGGTAGCGGTACTAGCACAGATACGCAGTATTTT. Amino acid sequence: CSARSLGSGTSTDTQYF.

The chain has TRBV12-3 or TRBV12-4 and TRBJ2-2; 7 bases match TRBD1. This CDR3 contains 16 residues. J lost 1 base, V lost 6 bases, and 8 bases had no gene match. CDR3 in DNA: TGTGCCAGCAGAAACACGGACAGGATGAACACCGGGGAGCTGTTTTTT. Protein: CASRNTDRMNTGELFF.

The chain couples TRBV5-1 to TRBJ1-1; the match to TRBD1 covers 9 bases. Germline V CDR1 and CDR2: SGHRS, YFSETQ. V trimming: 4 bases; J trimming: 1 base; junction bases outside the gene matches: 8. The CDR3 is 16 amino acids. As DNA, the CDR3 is TGCGCCAGCAGCACCCACAGGGGGCGAAGGAACACTGAAGCTTTCTTT. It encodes CASSTHRGRRNTEAFF.

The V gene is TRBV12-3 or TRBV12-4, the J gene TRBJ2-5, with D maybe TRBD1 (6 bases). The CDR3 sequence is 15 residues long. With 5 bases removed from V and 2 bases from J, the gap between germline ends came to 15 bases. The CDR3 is CASSPGQRVQETQYF. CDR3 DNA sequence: TGTGCCAGCAGTCCTGGACAGAGAGTTCAAGAGACCCAGTACTTC.

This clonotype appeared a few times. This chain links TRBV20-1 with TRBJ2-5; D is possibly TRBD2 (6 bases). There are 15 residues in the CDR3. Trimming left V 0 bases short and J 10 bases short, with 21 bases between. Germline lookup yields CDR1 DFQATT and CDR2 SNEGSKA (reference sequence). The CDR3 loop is CSAREGLLGWGSQYF. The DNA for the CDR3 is TGCAGTGCTAGAGAGGGACTGCTCGGCTGGGGGAGCCAGTACTTC.

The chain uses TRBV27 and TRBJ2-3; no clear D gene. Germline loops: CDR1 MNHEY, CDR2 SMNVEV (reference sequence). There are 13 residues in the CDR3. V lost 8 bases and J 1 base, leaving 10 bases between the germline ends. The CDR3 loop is CASRAHGTDTQYF. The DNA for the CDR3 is TGTGCCAGCCGCGCGCACGGCACAGATACGCAGTATTTT.

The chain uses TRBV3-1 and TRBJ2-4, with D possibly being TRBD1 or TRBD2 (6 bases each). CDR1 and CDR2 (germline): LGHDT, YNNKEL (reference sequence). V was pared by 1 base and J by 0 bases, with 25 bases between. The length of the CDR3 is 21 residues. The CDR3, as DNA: TGTGCCAGCAGCCAAGTACCCTTCGAAGGGGGAGGTCTTCTAGCCAAAAACATTCAGTACTTC. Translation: CASSQVPFEGGGLLAKNIQYF.

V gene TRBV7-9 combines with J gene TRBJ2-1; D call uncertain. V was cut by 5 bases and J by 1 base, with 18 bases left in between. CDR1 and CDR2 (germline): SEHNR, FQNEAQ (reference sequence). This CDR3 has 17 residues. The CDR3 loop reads CASSHTTGRFSYNEQFF. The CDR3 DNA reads TGTGCCAGCAGCCACACCACTGGGCGGTTTTCCTACAATGAGCAGTTCTTC.

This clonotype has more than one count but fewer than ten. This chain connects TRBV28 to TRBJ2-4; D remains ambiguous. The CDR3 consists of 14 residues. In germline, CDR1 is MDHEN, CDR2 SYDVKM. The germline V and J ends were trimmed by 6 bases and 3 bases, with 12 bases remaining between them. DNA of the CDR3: TGTGCCAGCAGGACGGTAGAAGGCAAAAACATTCAGTACTTC. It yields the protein CASRTVEGKNIQYF.